This TCR beta chain was sequenced for a study of T cells in women clearing cervical HPV infection. Study in general: Case blood drawn at lesion detection; control blood after infection cleared. Cases' blood sampling followed lesion detection by median about 21 weeks (90 to 200). With HLA typing for only a few women, HLA confounding remains possible. Study outcomes and limitations: Controls had more TRBV6-7 (approximately 0.15%) than cases (roughly 0.11%).

As to this clone: Antigen: not known. The read is 3 residues too short to cover the CDR3 end, so that end is filled in from the germline J gene.

Per the germline V gene, CDR1 is SGHRS and CDR2 is YFSETQ. This CDR3 spans 17 amino acids. Repertoires were generated with immunoSEQ multiplex PCR, while TCRdb's copy carries only in-frame clones and drops some. Its table lists 31,000 or so clones. Sample: blood buffy coat. The TCR originated in a woman between 18 and 70 years old with a cervical HPV16 infection that either progressed to CIN3+ or cleared (not recorded which). The chain couples TRBV5-1 to TRBJ2-3, with 11 bases matching TRBD2. The CDR3 sequence is CASSLGLAGGVQETQYF. CDR3 DNA, as far as it was read: TGCGCCAGCAGCTTGGGGCTAGCGGGGGGAGTACAAGAGACG.